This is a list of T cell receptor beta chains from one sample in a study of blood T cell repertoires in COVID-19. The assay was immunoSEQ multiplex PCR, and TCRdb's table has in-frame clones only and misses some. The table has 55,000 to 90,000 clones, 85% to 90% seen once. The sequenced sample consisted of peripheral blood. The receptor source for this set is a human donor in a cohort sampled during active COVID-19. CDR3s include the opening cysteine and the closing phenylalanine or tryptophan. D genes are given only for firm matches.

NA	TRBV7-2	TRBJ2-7	CASSRGRGYPYEQYF
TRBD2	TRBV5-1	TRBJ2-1	CASSSGTSGNNEQFF
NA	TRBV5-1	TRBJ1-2	CASSREWGQDYGYTF
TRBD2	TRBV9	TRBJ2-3	CASSVVAGATDTQYF
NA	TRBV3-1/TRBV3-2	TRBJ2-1	CASSQARSNEQFF
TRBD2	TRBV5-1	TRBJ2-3	CASSSGLAGITDTQYF
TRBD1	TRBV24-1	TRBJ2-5	CATSDTSTGMETQYF
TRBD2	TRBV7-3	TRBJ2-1	CASSLMPSGNGPQFF
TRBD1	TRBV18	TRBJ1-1	CASSPGQGNTEAFF
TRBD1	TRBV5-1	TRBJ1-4	CASTEGASNEKLFF
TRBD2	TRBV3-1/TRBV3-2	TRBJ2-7	CASSQDLSREVHSYEQYF
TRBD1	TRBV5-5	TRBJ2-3	CASSLRGRQGQRDTQYF
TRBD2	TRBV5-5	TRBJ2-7	CASSLGTSGYEQYF
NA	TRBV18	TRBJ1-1	CASSPRGITEAFF
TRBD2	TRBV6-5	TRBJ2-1	CASRGTRGNNEQFF
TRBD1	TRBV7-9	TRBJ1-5	CASSGQGGQPQHF
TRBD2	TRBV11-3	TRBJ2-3	CASSLSGGADTQYF
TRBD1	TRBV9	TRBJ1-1	CASSAKQGAGTEAFF
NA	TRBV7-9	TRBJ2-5	CASRRQPRETQYF
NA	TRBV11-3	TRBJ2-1	CASSLGSLEQFF
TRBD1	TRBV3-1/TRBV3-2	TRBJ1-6	CAISQGGSPLHF
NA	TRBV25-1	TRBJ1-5	CASSESLTGDQPQHF
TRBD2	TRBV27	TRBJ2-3	CASSFGGTSGRAKVDTQYF
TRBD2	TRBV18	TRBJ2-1	CASSPGLAGFNEQFF
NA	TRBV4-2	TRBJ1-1	CASSQRVLDTEAFF
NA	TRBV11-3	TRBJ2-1	CASSLGASSYNEQFF
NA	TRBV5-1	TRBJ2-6	CASSSRQISGANVLTF
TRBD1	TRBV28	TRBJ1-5	CASSQDRGENQPQHF
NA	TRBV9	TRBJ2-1	CASSVAVGGAYNEQFF
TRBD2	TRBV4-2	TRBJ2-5	CASSQALAGAKETQYF
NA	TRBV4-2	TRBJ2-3	CASSQDRSRTSTDTQYF
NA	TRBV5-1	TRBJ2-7	CASSSGGNSYEQYF
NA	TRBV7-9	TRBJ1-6	CASSSGGGTGDSPLHF
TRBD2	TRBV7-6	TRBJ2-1	CASSFGDSGYNEQFF
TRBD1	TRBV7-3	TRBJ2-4	CASRPPGTAKNIQYF
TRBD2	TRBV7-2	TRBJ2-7	CASSFLAGVNEQYF
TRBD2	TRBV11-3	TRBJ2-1	CASSAPGREKGNEQFF
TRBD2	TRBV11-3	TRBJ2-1	CASSLDPPGLAGGSYNEQFF